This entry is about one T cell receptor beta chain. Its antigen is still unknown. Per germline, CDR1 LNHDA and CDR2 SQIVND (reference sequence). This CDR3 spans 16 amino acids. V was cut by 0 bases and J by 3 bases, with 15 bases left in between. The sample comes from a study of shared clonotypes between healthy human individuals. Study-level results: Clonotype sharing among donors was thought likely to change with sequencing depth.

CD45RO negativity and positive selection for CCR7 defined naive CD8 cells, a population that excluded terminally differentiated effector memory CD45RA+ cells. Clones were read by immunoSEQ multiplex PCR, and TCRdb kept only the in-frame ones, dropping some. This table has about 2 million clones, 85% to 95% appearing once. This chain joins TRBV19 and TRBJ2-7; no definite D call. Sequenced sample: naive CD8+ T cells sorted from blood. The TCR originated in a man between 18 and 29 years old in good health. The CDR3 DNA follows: TGTGCCAGTAGTATAGATTTGGAGATAGGCGGCTACGAGCAGTACTTC. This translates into CASSIDLEIGGYEQYF.